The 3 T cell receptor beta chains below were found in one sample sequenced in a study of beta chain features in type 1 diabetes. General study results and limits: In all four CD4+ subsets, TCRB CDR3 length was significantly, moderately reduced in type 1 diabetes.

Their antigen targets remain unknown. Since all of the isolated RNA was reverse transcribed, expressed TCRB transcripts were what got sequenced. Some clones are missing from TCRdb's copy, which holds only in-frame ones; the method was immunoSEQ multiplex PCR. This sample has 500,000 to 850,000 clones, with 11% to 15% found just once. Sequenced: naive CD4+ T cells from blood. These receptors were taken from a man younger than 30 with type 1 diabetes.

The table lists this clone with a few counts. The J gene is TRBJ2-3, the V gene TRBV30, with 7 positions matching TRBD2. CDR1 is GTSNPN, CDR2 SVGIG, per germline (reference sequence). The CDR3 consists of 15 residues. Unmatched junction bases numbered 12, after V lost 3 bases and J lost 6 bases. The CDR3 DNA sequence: TGTGCCTGGAGCCCCCACAGCGGGGTGTTGGATACGCAGTATTTT. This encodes CAWSPHSGVLDTQYF.

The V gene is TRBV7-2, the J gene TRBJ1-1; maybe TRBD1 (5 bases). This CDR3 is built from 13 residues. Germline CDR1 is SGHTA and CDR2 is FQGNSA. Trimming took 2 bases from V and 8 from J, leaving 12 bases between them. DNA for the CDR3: TGTGCCAGCAGCTTATCAGGGACCGGGGAAGCTTTCTTT. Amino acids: CASSLSGTGEAFF.

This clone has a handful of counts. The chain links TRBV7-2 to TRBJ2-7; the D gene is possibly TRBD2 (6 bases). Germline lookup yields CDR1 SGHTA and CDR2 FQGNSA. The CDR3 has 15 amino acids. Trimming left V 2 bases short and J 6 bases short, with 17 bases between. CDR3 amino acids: CASSLQTTRRAEQYF. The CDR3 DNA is TGTGCCAGCAGCTTACAGACCACACGGAGGGCCGAGCAGTACTTC.